This passage covers 13 T cell receptor beta chains from one sample sequenced in a study of T-cell reconstitution after alpha-beta-depleted transplantation in children. Preparation of the TCRbeta library used unique molecular identifiers. TCRdb reanalysed the PCR reads using MiXCR and keeps one entry per CDR3 protein. The sample records around 230,000 distinct CDR3 sequences, approximately 17% being singletons. The sequencing used PBMCs, mostly from graft donor cells, collected 360 days after TCRalphabeta/CD19-depleted stem cell transplant. The receptors were sampled from a male patient under 10 years old who had a stem cell transplant for acute lymphoblastic leukemia, so the T cells may come from the graft donor.

The chain couples TRBV7-9 to TRBJ2-3; D not certain. Deletions cut 3 bases from V and 0 bases from J, with 16 bases between. The CDR3 totals 17 residues. Germline V gene data show CDR1 as SEHNR and CDR2 as FQNEAQ (reference sequence). The CDR3 here is CASSFDPGQTSTDTQYF. CDR3 bases: TGTGCCAGCAGCTTTGACCCCGGGCAGACTAGCACAGATACGCAGTATTTT.

A few counts support this clonotype. The CDR3 sequence: CASSQVAGRVNEQFF. CDR3 in DNA: TGCGCCAGCAGCCAAGTCGCGGGGCGGGTGAATGAGCAGTTCTTC. This chain uses TRBV4-3 with TRBJ2-1; a possible D gene is TRBD2 (6 bases). There are 15 residues in the CDR3. V lost 1 base, J lost 7 bases, and 14 bases lay in between. Germline CDR1 LGHNA, CDR2 YSLEER.

The chain employs TRBV4-2 and TRBJ2-5; perhaps TRBD1 as D (6 bases). The V gene's germline CDR1 is LGHNA and CDR2 YNFKEQ. V was pared by 2 bases and J by 7 bases, with 14 bases between. This CDR3 comprises 14 residues. The CDR3 loop is CASSQLTGSVTQYF. DNA for the CDR3: TGTGCCAGCAGCCAATTAACAGGGTCGGTGACCCAGTACTTC.

Only a few counts were recorded for this clonotype. The J gene is TRBJ2-2, the V gene TRBV20-1; D may be TRBD2 (5 bases). The V end was cut by 3 bases, the J end by 3 bases, with 20 bases between. Germline V gene data show CDR1 as DFQATT and CDR2 as SNEGSKA (reference sequence). The CDR3 runs 17 residues. The CDR3: CSASSEQPRPDTGELFF. CDR3 DNA sequence: TGCAGTGCTAGTAGCGAGCAACCGCGTCCCGACACCGGGGAGCTGTTTTTT.

This clonotype appeared a few times. CDR3: CASTGQGNQPQHF. In DNA form, the CDR3 reads TGTGCCAGCACAGGCCAGGGAAATCAGCCCCAGCATTTT. The chain couples TRBV12-3 or TRBV12-4 to TRBJ1-5, with D perhaps TRBD1 (5 bases). The CDR3 covers 13 residues. Trimming stripped 7 bases from V and 4 bases from J, with 11 bases between.

The chain combines TRBV5-1 with TRBJ2-1; TRBD1 matches 9 bases. The CDR3 length is 15 residues. Germline V gene sequence: CDR1 SGHRS, CDR2 YFSETQ. J lost 7 bases, V lost 4 bases, and 9 bases had no gene match. The CDR3 sequence: CASSLTGTGSNEQFF. The CDR3 DNA is TGCGCCAGCAGCCTAACCGGGACAGGGTCAAATGAGCAGTTCTTC. Full variable domain (remainder filled in from reference TRBV5-1 and TRBJ2-1): KAGVTQTPRYLIKTRGQQVTLSCSPISGHRSVSWYQQTPGQGLQFLFEYFSETQRNKGNFPGRFSGRQFSNSRSEMNVSTLELGDSALYLCASSLTGTGSNEQFFGPGTRLTVL.

This clonotype was recorded at least ten times. The chain has TRBV11-2 and TRBJ1-2; the D gene is possibly TRBD1 (6 bases). V was pared by 3 bases and J by 7 bases, with 12 bases between. Germline V gives CDR1 SGHAT, CDR2 FQNNGV. This CDR3 has 13 residues. The CDR3 region has the DNA TGTGCCAGCAGCTTTCAGGGGCGGGTTGGCTACACCTTC. Translation gives CASSFQGRVGYTF. Variable domain in full (rest from reference TRBV11-2 and TRBJ1-2): EAGVAQSPRYKIIEKRQSVAFWCNPISGHATLYWYQQILGQGPKLLIQFQNNGVVDDSQLPKDRFSAERLKGVDSTLKIQPAKLEDSAVYLCASSFQGRVGYTFGSGTRLTVV.

The chain recombines TRBV2 with TRBJ2-7, with D perhaps matching TRBD1 (6 bases). The CDR3 covers 15 residues. Trimming removed 8 bases from V and 0 bases from J, with 17 bases in between. Germline CDR1 and CDR2: SNHLY and FYNNEI. The CDR3 is CASRPDRLISYEQYF. Here the CDR3 DNA reads TGTGCCAGCCGGCCTGACAGGCTTATCTCCTACGAGCAGTACTTC.

The J gene is TRBJ1-1, the V gene TRBV5-1, with D unresolved. V was cut by 0 bases and J by 4 bases, with 10 bases left in between. The CDR3 sequence is 14 residues long. CDR1 and CDR2 from the germline V gene are SGHRS and YFSETQ. In DNA, the CDR3 is TGCGCCAGCAGCTTGGTAGAGGGAGGCACTGAAGCTTTCTTT. It specifies CASSLVEGGTEAFF.

The gene calls are TRBV10-3 and TRBJ2-3, with TRBD1 as a possible D gene (5 bases). Between the trimmed V and J ends, which lost 10 bases and 2 bases, there was a span of 16 bases. The CDR3 totals 14 residues. Germline V gene sequence: CDR1 ENHRY, CDR2 SYGVKD. The CDR3 protein is CATNQLDNTDTQYF. Written as DNA, the CDR3 is TGTGCCACCAATCAGTTGGACAACACAGATACGCAGTATTTT.

This clonotype has just a few counts. CDR3 loop: CASSLEAAEETQYF. In DNA form, the CDR3 reads TGTGCCAGCAGCTTAGAGGCAGCGGAAGAGACCCAGTACTTC. The chain uses TRBV7-6 and TRBJ2-5; maybe TRBD2 (5 bases). The CDR3 loop spans 14 amino acids. V gave up 1 base and J gave up 3 bases, with 9 bases separating them. From germline, CDR1 is SGHVS and CDR2 FNYEAQ.

This clonotype was seen more than once but under ten times. This chain joins TRBV29-1 and TRBJ2-3; the match to TRBD2 covers 7 bases. The CDR3 runs 15 residues. The J segment lost 7 bases and the V segment lost 2 bases, leaving 12 bases of the junction unmatched. CDR1 is SQVTM and CDR2 is ANQGSEA in the germline V gene. CDR3 DNA: TGCAGCGTTGAAAAGAAAGGGACTACTAGGAATACGCAGTATTTT. Translated, it gives CSVEKKGTTRNTQYF.

This clonotype was detected only a few times. This chain links TRBV9 with TRBJ2-5; TRBD2 matches at 12 bases. There are 15 residues in the CDR3. Germline trimming cut 3 bases from V and 4 bases from J; bases unmatched to any gene: 4. Germline V gene lookup returns CDR1 SGDLS and CDR2 YYNGEE. The CDR3 is CASSARTSGVETQYF. CDR3 DNA sequence: TGTGCCAGCAGCGCTCGGACTAGCGGGGTAGAGACCCAGTACTTC.